This T cell receptor beta chain stems from a study of T cells after yellow fever vaccination. Study-wide background: SMART-Seq v4 Ultra Low Input prepared libraries from low-cell fractions.

This clonotype occurred a few times. The authors made TCR cDNA by 5'RACE template switching, adding a universal primer site and UMIs. TCRdb re-derived calls from the 5' RACE reads in MiXCR, one entry per CDR3 protein. This repertoire shows some 290,000 distinct CDR3 sequences, 9.5% to 12% found once; its top ten account for about 3%. CDR1 is MNHEY, CDR2 SVGAGI, per germline. V was trimmed by 0 bases and J by 4 bases, leaving 3 bases between them. The CDR3 spans 13 residues. The J gene is TRBJ2-2, the V gene TRBV6-5; D remains ambiguous. The sample in question was CD4+ T cells sorted from PBMCs, obtained 45 days after the yellow fever booster vaccination. The receptor's source is a man aged 18-30 years who received the YFV17D yellow fever vaccine. DNA of the CDR3: TGTGCCAGCAGTTACTCTGGCACCGGGGAGCTGTTTTTT. Translating gives CASSYSGTGELFF.